The entry that follows covers one T cell receptor (beta chain) sequence. Clones were read by immunoSEQ multiplex PCR, and TCRdb kept only the in-frame ones, dropping some. The repertoire holds about 240,000 clones, with approximately 80% as singletons. Looked up from germline, CDR1 is MNHNS and CDR2 is SASEGT. This CDR3 is 15 amino acids long. V dropped 1 base and J dropped 7; count of bases not matched to a gene: 8. This record comes from a study of blood T cell repertoires in COVID-19. The receptor comes from a woman aged 70-85 years with acute or convalescent COVID-19. The chain combines TRBV6-1 with TRBJ2-3; 7 bases agree with TRBD1. Sequencing was carried out using peripheral blood. The CDR3 reads CASSEGWTGPYTQYF. CDR3 nucleotides: TGTGCCAGCAGTGAAGGATGGACAGGACCTTATACGCAGTATTTT.